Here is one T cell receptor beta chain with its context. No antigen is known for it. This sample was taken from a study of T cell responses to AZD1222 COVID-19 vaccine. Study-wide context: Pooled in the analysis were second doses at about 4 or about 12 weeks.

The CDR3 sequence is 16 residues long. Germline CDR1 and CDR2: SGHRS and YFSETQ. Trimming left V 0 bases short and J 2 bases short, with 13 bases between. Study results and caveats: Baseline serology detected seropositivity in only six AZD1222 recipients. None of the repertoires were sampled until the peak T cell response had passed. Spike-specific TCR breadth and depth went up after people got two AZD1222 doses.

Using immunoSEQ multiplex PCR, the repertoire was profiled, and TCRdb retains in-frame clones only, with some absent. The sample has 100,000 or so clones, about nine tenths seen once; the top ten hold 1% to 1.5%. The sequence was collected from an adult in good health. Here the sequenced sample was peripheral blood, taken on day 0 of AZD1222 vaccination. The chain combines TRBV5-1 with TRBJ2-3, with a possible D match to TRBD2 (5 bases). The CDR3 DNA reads TGCGCCAGCAGCTTGGCCGACTACCCTTACACAGATACGCAGTATTTT. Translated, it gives CASSLADYPYTDTQYF.